This is a list of T cell receptor beta chains from one sample in a study of blood T cells in healthy people across ages. TCRdb re-analysed the 5' RACE reads in MiXCR, keeping a single row per CDR3 protein. The data hold over 1,500,000 distinct CDR3 sequences, with roughly 52% observed a single time. Sequencing used blood. The source of these receptors is a woman aged 35 to 49 in good health. Each CDR3 is given with its conserved first and last residue. A clone size is listed for some rows: how often the clone was seen (once, few, many), or a class if it is expanded.

v_call clone_size cdr3_aa
TRBV14 NA CASSQHRSYEQYF
TRBV28 few CASSLSGTGGRETQYF
TRBV10-1 NA CASSESLAADTQYF
TRBV28 NA CASSPYLTGYTF
TRBV7-3 NA CASSPPVRGNQPQHF
TRBV2 NA CAREGGGNTEAFF
TRBV5-1 NA CASISGGEQYF
TRBV28 NA CASCKLGQETQYF
TRBV9 NA CASSVAGGELFF
TRBV7-2 few CASSLVREPQHF
TRBV15 few CATSYRDTQYF
TRBV29-1 NA CSVGGTPSDTQYF
TRBV6-5 few CASSRLGVAEAFF
TRBV5-1 once CASSLRTRDTDTQYF
TRBV28 few CASQLPGENTEAFF
TRBV4-3 once CASSQAPGTYNSPLHF
TRBV9 NA CASSVGDPGLMDEKLFF
TRBV7-8 few CASSLEQGGIGQYF
TRBV29-1 NA CSVDRASEKLFF
TRBV20-1 NA CSAGRGKETQYF
TRBV28 NA CASSLSGGAGANVLTF
TRBV6-5 few CASSSSGASGTDTQYF
TRBV12-3/TRBV12-4 NA CASSRHERNTEAFF
TRBV7-2 few CASSSRTGRYGYTF
TRBV12-3/TRBV12-4 NA CASSLGEGWASPLHF
TRBV2 few CASSEEKYEQFF
TRBV6-6 NA CASFNGVNQPQHF
TRBV7-6 few CASSDSPGANVLTF
TRBV7-2 NA CASKGDGGGYNEQFF
TRBV27 NA CASSPLSGTGPTKAQYF
TRBV20-1 few CSAKDHSADTQYF
TRBV4-3 NA CASSQDEGSQETQYF
TRBV3-1 NA CASSQFLAGGPGNEQFF
TRBV4-2 NA CASSQEVRDRDYEQYF
TRBV6-2/TRBV6-3 NA CASSPGRSQYF
TRBV6-1 NA CASSDPIGTGKYEQYF
TRBV4-3 NA CASSQARSGGPYNEQFF
TRBV9 NA CASSGKTGSTEAFF
TRBV29-1 few CSVVSRTQYF
TRBV10-3 few CAISVREGYRYEQYF